This entry lists 21 T cell receptor beta chains sequenced from one sample in a study of blood T cell repertoires in COVID-19. TCRdb's copy holds only in-frame clones and misses some; the assay was immunoSEQ multiplex PCR. The top ten hold roughly 1.5% of the sample, which has under 80,000 clones, roughly 91% seen once. What was sequenced was peripheral blood. Receptor source: a human donor in a cohort sampled during active COVID-19.

The chain recombines TRBV9 with TRBJ2-1, with 11 bases aligning to TRBD2. Losses at the gene ends were 0 bases for V and 5 bases for J; bases not matched to a gene: 7. Germline V gene data show CDR1 as SGDLS and CDR2 as YYNGEE. The CDR3 contains 17 residues. The CDR3 spells CASSVVSGRGPNNEQFF. Written as DNA, the CDR3 is TGTGCCAGCAGCGTAGTTAGCGGGAGGGGCCCAAACAATGAGCAGTTCTTC.

V and J are TRBV6-1 and TRBJ1-3, with 9 bases that match TRBD1. V was pared by 3 bases and J by 4 bases, with 10 bases of the junction left unmatched. Germline CDR1 and CDR2: MNHNS and SASEGT. This CDR3 is built from 17 residues. CDR3 sequence reads: CASSDRYGTGFGNTIYF. CDR3 DNA sequence: TGTGCCAGCAGTGATCGTTACGGGACAGGGTTCGGAAACACCATATATTTT.

The chain recombines TRBV11-2 with TRBJ1-1; 7 bases are a match to TRBD1. J lost 10 bases, V lost 5 bases, and 7 bases had no gene match. In germline, CDR1 is SGHAT, CDR2 FQNNGV. The CDR3 covers 12 residues. The CDR3 sequence is CASSQTGWAAFF. DNA of the CDR3: TGTGCCAGCAGCCAGACAGGGTGGGCAGCTTTCTTT. The whole variable domain, remainder taken from reference TRBV11-2 and TRBJ1-1, is EAGVAQSPRYKIIEKRQSVAFWCNPISGHATLYWYQQILGQGPKLLIQFQNNGVVDDSQLPKDRFSAERLKGVDSTLKIQPAKLEDSAVYLCASSQTGWAAFFGQGTRLTVV.

The V and J genes are TRBV24-1 and TRBJ2-1; possibly TRBD1 for D (6 bases). Trimming pared 4 bases from V and 5 bases from J, leaving 14 bases between. The CDR3 has 15 residues. From germline, CDR1 is KGHDR and CDR2 SFDVKD. This chain's CDR3 is CATSEAGAGDNEQFF. The CDR3, as DNA: TGTGCCACCAGTGAAGCAGGGGCAGGAGACAATGAGCAGTTCTTC.

V is TRBV10-3 and J is TRBJ2-1, with D tentatively TRBD1 (5 bases). The germline V and J ends were trimmed by 10 bases and 8 bases, with 12 bases remaining between them. The CDR3 totals 11 residues. The germline CDR1 and CDR2 sequences are ENHRY and SYGVKD. The CDR3, as DNA: TGTGCCACACTCTGGGGCGATGAGCAGTTCTTC. It translates to CATLWGDEQFF.

J is TRBJ2-5 and V is TRBV10-3; 9 nucleotides match TRBD1. The germline gives CDR1 ENHRY, CDR2 SYGVKD. The CDR3 is 15 residues long. The trim removed 3 bases at V and 5 bases at J, leaving 7 bases unmatched. The CDR3 is CAISETGGIRETQYF. DNA of the CDR3: TGTGCCATCAGTGAAACAGGGGGCATTAGGGAGACCCAGTACTTC.

This clone appeared once. This sequence joins TRBV10-3 and TRBJ2-1; 7 positions agree with TRBD2. This CDR3 spans 13 amino acids. Germline CDR1 reads ENHRY; CDR2 reads SYGVKD. With 11 bases clipped from V and 4 bases from J, the junction kept 8 bases outside the gene matches. The CDR3 nucleotides are TGTGCCTCCGGGGGGAGTGGATACAATGAGCAGTTCTTC. Translated, it gives CASGGSGYNEQFF.

This clone was picked up a small number of times. The chain is built from TRBV6-5 and TRBJ1-3; D might be TRBD1 (5 bases). This CDR3 is built from 15 residues. V lost 5 bases to trimming and J lost 0 bases, with 11 bases between them. The germline V gene has CDR1 MNHEY and CDR2 SVGAGI. The CDR3 bases are TGTGCCAGCAGTCGGGGGACCAGCTCTGGAAACACCATATATTTT. This sequence encodes CASSRGTSSGNTIYF.

In this sample, this clone turned up once. The V gene is TRBV10-3, the J gene TRBJ1-1; D is ambiguous. The CDR3 extends over 15 amino acids. Germline CDR1 and CDR2: ENHRY and SYGVKD. V lost 6 bases, J lost 4 bases, and 18 bases lay in between. CDR3 nucleotide sequence: TGTGCCATCAGGAAAGACGTATACGGGAGCACTGAAGCTTTCTTT. It codes for CAIRKDVYGSTEAFF.

This rearrangement joins TRBV2 to TRBJ1-4; 7 nucleotides agree with TRBD1. The germline gives CDR1 SNHLY, CDR2 FYNNEI. The CDR3 has 14 amino acids. J was trimmed by 8 bases and V by 4 bases; bases with no gene match: 7. The CDR3 loop is CASSGQGIGEKLFF. The CDR3, as DNA: TGTGCCAGCAGTGGACAGGGTATCGGCGAAAAACTGTTTTTT.

The chain couples TRBV27 to TRBJ2-7; D is possibly TRBD2 (6 bases). Trimming removed 6 bases from V and 5 bases from J, with 14 bases in between. The germline V gene encodes CDR1 MNHEY and CDR2 SMNVEV (reference sequence). The CDR3 runs 13 residues. The CDR3 bases are TGTGCCAGCAGGATGGAGGGGTCCAACGAGCAGTACGTC. Protein: CASRMEGSNEQYV.

This clone was counted a single time. The gene calls are TRBV4-2 and TRBJ2-7; weak D call: TRBD2 (6 bases). The length of the CDR3 is 18 residues. CDR1 and CDR2 (germline): LGHNA, YNFKEQ. Trimming pared 0 bases from V and 5 bases from J, leaving 23 bases between. CDR3 nucleotide sequence: TGTGCCAGCAGCCAAGAAATCCCCTTGGCCGGGAGTAGGAACGAGCAGTACTTC. Translated: CASSQEIPLAGSRNEQYF.

This sequence joins TRBV11-3 and TRBJ2-1; 10 bases fit TRBD2. Germline assignment: CDR1 SGHNT and CDR2 YENEEA. The CDR3 extends over 16 amino acids. The V and J ends lost 5 bases and 7 bases, in that order; junction bases with no gene match: 11. The CDR3 bases are TGTGCCAGCAGCCCTAGCGGGAGCGAGTTGGTAAATGAGCAGTTCTTC. It is translated as CASSPSGSELVNEQFF. Looking up the rest from reference TRBV11-3 and TRBJ2-1 gives the full variable domain: EAGVVQSPRYKIIEKKQPVAFWCNPISGHNTLYWYLQNLGQGPELLIRYENEEAVDDSQLPKDRFSAERLKGVDSTLKIQPAELGDSAVYLCASSPSGSELVNEQFFGPGTRLTVL.

The V and J genes are TRBV7-9 and TRBJ1-2, with 7 bases fitting TRBD1. CDR1 SEHNR and CDR2 FQNEAQ come from the germline V gene (reference sequence). V was pared by 7 bases and J by 7 bases, with 15 bases of the junction left unmatched. The CDR3 covers 15 residues. CDR3 nucleotides: TGTGCCAGCATCCCCCAAGGGGGCGCAATTTCTGGCTACACCTTC. Residues: CASIPQGGAISGYTF.

The chain is built from TRBV28 and TRBJ2-3, with TRBD2 identical over 8 bases. With 2 bases clipped from V and 2 bases from J, the junction kept 6 bases outside the gene matches. Germline lookup yields CDR1 MDHEN and CDR2 SYDVKM. The CDR3 totals 16 residues. CDR3 DNA: TGTGCCAGCAGTTTACCCCGGGAGGGTCTCACAGATACGCAGTATTTT. Encoded protein: CASSLPREGLTDTQYF.

This clone was counted between two and nine times. V is TRBV5-1 and J is TRBJ2-5; TRBD1 might be the D (6 bases). Germline V gene lookup returns CDR1 SGHRS and CDR2 YFSETQ. The ends were cut back, 0 bases at V and 7 bases at J, with 16 bases in the middle. The CDR3 runs to 15 residues. The CDR3 loop is CASSLAQGRFGTQYF. The CDR3 nucleotides read TGCGCCAGCAGCTTGGCACAGGGTCGTTTTGGGACCCAGTACTTC.

This rearrangement joins TRBV23-1 to TRBJ1-2, with 8 bases fitting TRBD1. TRBV23-1 is sorted into the ORF group, with uncertain function. The CDR3 runs 13 residues. V shed 8 bases, J shed 5 bases, and the junction held 7 bases outside the gene matches. The CDR3 bases are TGCGCCAGCCCCGGACAGGGCACATATGGCTACACCTTC. Translated, it gives CASPGQGTYGYTF.

This chain uses TRBV5-1 with TRBJ2-7, with 8 bases lining up with TRBD1. Trimming removed 4 bases from V and 3 bases from J; junction bases left unmatched: 3. This CDR3 is built from 13 residues. Germline V gives CDR1 SGHRS, CDR2 YFSETQ. The CDR3 region is CASSNTGGYEQYF. CDR3 nucleotide sequence: TGCGCCAGCAGCAACACAGGGGGCTACGAGCAGTACTTC. Drawing the rest from reference TRBV5-1 and TRBJ2-7, the complete variable domain is KAGVTQTPRYLIKTRGQQVTLSCSPISGHRSVSWYQQTPGQGLQFLFEYFSETQRNKGNFPGRFSGRQFSNSRSEMNVSTLELGDSALYLCASSNTGGYEQYFGPGTRLTVT.

The DNA for the CDR3 is TGTGCCAGCAGCCGAAAGGGGACTGGGACGAACACCGGGGAGCTGTTTTTT. Residues: CASSRKGTGTNTGELFF. The chain carries TRBV4-2 and TRBJ2-2, with D tentatively TRBD2 (6 bases). The CDR3 spans 17 residues. V was shortened by 4 bases and J by 0 bases, with 15 bases between the two germline ends. Germline CDR1 is LGHNA and CDR2 is YNFKEQ.

The V gene is TRBV11-3, the J gene TRBJ1-4; unclear D gene. Trimming left V 3 bases short and J 5 bases short, with 10 bases between. This CDR3 is built from 14 residues. CDR1 is SGHNT, CDR2 YENEEA, per germline. CDR3 sequence: CASSLGAGNEKLFF. In nucleotides, the CDR3 is TGTGCCAGCAGCTTGGGCGCGGGGAATGAAAAACTGTTTTTT.

The chain is built from TRBV5-1 and TRBJ1-1; 10 nucleotides match TRBD1. The CDR3 spans 15 residues. With 0 bases clipped from V and 9 bases from J, the junction kept 8 bases outside the gene matches. The V gene's germline CDR1 is SGHRS and CDR2 YFSETQ. Here the CDR3 reads CASSLAGLDRGKAFF. The CDR3, as DNA: TGCGCCAGCAGCTTGGCGGGTTTGGACAGGGGGAAAGCTTTCTTT.